Following are 32 T cell receptor beta chains from one sample sequenced in a study of blood T cell repertoires in COVID-19. TCRdb's copy holds only in-frame clones and misses some; the assay was immunoSEQ multiplex PCR. The data contain just over 95,000 clones, over 70% of them seen just once; the ten biggest clones take up 3.5% to 5%. What was sequenced was peripheral blood. The source is a man in his fifties or sixties with acute or convalescent COVID-19.

The gene calls are TRBV5-1 and TRBJ2-3, with 16 nucleotides matching TRBD2. This CDR3 is built from 17 residues. Trimming at V came to 2 bases and at J to 5 bases, leaving 5 bases not matched to a gene. CDR1 SGHRS and CDR2 YFSETQ come from the germline V gene. This chain's CDR3 is CASSLGTSGGAVDTQYF. The CDR3 bases are TGCGCCAGCAGCTTAGGGACTAGCGGGGGGGCCGTAGATACGCAGTATTTT. Based on the CDR3 plus reference TRBV5-1 and TRBJ2-3, the full variable domain is KAGVTQTPRYLIKTRGQQVTLSCSPISGHRSVSWYQQTPGQGLQFLFEYFSETQRNKGNFPGRFSGRQFSNSRSEMNVSTLELGDSALYLCASSLGTSGGAVDTQYFGPGTRLTVL.

The chain uses TRBV7-2 and TRBJ1-2, with D uncertain. CDR1 is SGHTA and CDR2 is FQGNSA in the germline V gene. Trimming cost V 5 bases and J 3 bases, with 16 bases left between them. The CDR3 loop spans 15 amino acids. The CDR3 reads CASSAGRRTDYGYTF. CDR3 coding DNA: TGTGCCAGCAGCGCCGGACGGAGGACTGACTATGGCTACACCTTC.

The V call is TRBV5-4, the J call TRBJ1-2, with a weak D call TRBD1 (5 bases). CDR1 SGHNT and CDR2 YYREEE come from the germline V gene (reference sequence). Trimming took 4 bases from V and 4 from J, leaving 17 bases between them. The CDR3 has 15 amino acids. Here the CDR3 reads CASSANPGRAYGYTF. Written as DNA, the CDR3 is TGTGCCAGCAGCGCCAATCCAGGGAGGGCCTATGGCTACACCTTC.

The V gene is TRBV9, the J gene TRBJ2-5; perhaps TRBD1 as D (6 bases). Germline loops: CDR1 SGDLS, CDR2 YYNGEE. V shed 0 bases and J shed 5 bases, with 11 bases lying between them. The CDR3 has 14 residues. CDR3 DNA: TGTGCCAGCAGCGTAGCTCAAACAGGGGAGACCCAGTACTTC. Protein sequence: CASSVAQTGETQYF.

This clone was seen a few times. CDR3 region: CAWKSPQGFNQPQHF. CDR3 DNA: TGTGCCTGGAAGTCCCCACAGGGGTTCAATCAGCCCCAGCATTTT. The chain is built from TRBV30 and TRBJ1-5, with 7 bases fitting TRBD1. After removal of 4 bases from V and 3 bases from J, the junction contained 9 bases not matched to a gene. The germline V gene encodes CDR1 GTSNPN and CDR2 SVGIG (reference sequence). This CDR3 region has 15 residues.

The rearrangement uses TRBV4-3 and TRBJ1-2, with a tentative D call TRBD1 (5 bases). Per germline, CDR1 LGHNA and CDR2 YSLEER. Trimming removed 0 bases from V and 5 bases from J, with 13 bases in between. The CDR3 is 15 amino acids. DNA for the CDR3: TGCGCCAGCAGCCAAGATAGAGACAGCCCTTATGGCTACACCTTC. Residues: CASSQDRDSPYGYTF.

The chain recombines TRBV3-1 (or the pseudogene TRBV3-2) with TRBJ1-6; possibly TRBD1 for D (6 bases). The CDR3 length is 14 residues. Per the germline V gene, CDR1 is LGHDT and CDR2 is YNNKEL (reference sequence). V lost 5 bases, J lost 11 bases, and 16 bases lay in between. The CDR3 nucleotides are TGTGCCAGCAGCTCCCGCGGGGGCGGGACACCCCTCCACTTT. It is translated as CASSSRGGGTPLHF.

The gene calls are TRBV5-4 and TRBJ2-1; possible D gene TRBD2, 6 bases. Trimming cost V 1 base and J 3 bases, with 11 bases left between them. Germline CDR1 is SGHNT and CDR2 is YYREEE (reference sequence). The CDR3 sequence is 15 residues long. The CDR3 region is CASSLRRTNYNEQFF. The CDR3 coding sequence is TGTGCCAGCAGCTTGAGACGGACTAACTACAATGAGCAGTTCTTC.

This clone has only one observation. The chain employs TRBV24-1 and TRBJ2-2; maybe TRBD2 (5 bases). The ends were cut back, 10 bases at V and 11 bases at J, with 25 bases in the middle. Germline V gene data show CDR1 as KGHDR and CDR2 as SFDVKD. The CDR3 is 15 residues long. CDR3 residues: CATPAICYREGELFF. The CDR3 DNA is TGTGCCACTCCCGCCATTTGTTATCGGGAAGGAGAGCTGTTTTTT.

This clone was observed a few times. This chain uses TRBV5-1 with TRBJ2-3; 9 nucleotides line up with TRBD1. With V trimmed by 9 bases and J by 4 bases, 9 bases remained unmatched. The CDR3 loop spans 14 amino acids. Per germline, CDR1 SGHRS and CDR2 YFSETQ. CDR3 sequence reads: CATGFTGGADTQYF. The CDR3 nucleotides read TGCGCCACCGGATTTACAGGGGGCGCAGATACGCAGTATTTT.

J is TRBJ2-3 and V is TRBV2; the match to TRBD2 covers 8 bases. The CDR3 has 15 residues. V lost 0 bases to trimming and J lost 4 bases; unmatched junction nucleotides: 3. Germline CDR1 is SNHLY and CDR2 is FYNNEI. CDR3 sequence (DNA): TGTGCCAGCAGTGAAGCCGGACTAGCCTCAGATACGCAGTATTTT. This codes for CASSEAGLASDTQYF.

The chain combines TRBV9 with TRBJ2-1; D gene unclear. Between the trimmed V and J ends, which lost 0 bases and 7 bases, there was a span of 17 bases. The germline V gene encodes CDR1 SGDLS and CDR2 YYNGEE. This CDR3 is 16 amino acids long. The CDR3, as DNA: TGTGCCAGCAGCGTAGGATGGGCTTACCCTTTGAATGAGCAGTTCTTC. This codes for CASSVGWAYPLNEQFF.

This clone was observed once. V gene TRBV14 combines with J gene TRBJ1-1, with D uncertain. The V end lost 4 bases, the J end lost 5 bases, and 17 bases lay between the germline ends. Germline assignment: CDR1 SGHDN and CDR2 FVKESK. The CDR3 loop spans 15 amino acids. CDR3 sequence: CASSPLGMERTEAFF. CDR3 DNA: TGTGCCAGCAGCCCGCTCGGGATGGAGAGGACTGAAGCTTTCTTT.

The chain employs TRBV18 and TRBJ1-1; 11 bases fit TRBD1. The CDR3 length is 17 residues. V lost 2 bases, J lost 5 bases, and 10 bases stayed unmatched. From germline, CDR1 is KGHSH and CDR2 LQKENI. CDR3 nucleotides: TGTGCCAGCTCACCAGGGGACAGGGGGGATTTGAGGACTGAAGCTTTCTTT. Translating gives CASSPGDRGDLRTEAFF. The variable domain in full, with the rest retrieved from reference TRBV18 and TRBJ1-1, is NAGVMQNPRHLVRRRGQEARLRCSPMKGHSHVYWYRQLPEEGLKFMVYLQKENIIDESGMPKERFSAEFPKEGPSILRIQQVVRGDSAAYFCASSPGDRGDLRTEAFFGQGTRLTVV.

This chain uses TRBV6-4 with TRBJ2-1; no firm D call. With 7 bases removed from V and 3 bases from J, the gap between germline ends came to 10 bases. The CDR3 sequence is 13 residues long. Looked up from germline, CDR1 is MRHNA and CDR2 is SNTAGT. The CDR3 coding sequence is TGTGCCAGCATTCCCCCCTACTACAATGAGCAGTTCTTC. This codes for CASIPPYYNEQFF.

This clone was counted ten times or more. Other DNA sequences in this sample translate to the same CDR3. The rearrangement uses TRBV5-1 and TRBJ2-3; D perhaps matches TRBD1 (6 bases). The length of the CDR3 is 13 residues. V was shortened by 2 bases and J by 5 bases, with 9 bases between the two germline ends. Germline CDR1 and CDR2: SGHRS and YFSETQ. CDR3 sequence (DNA): TGCGCCAGCAGCTTCCCAGGGGAAGATACGCAGTATTTT. It translates to CASSFPGEDTQYF.

The CDR3 nucleotides read TGCGCCAGCAGCCTGGCCAACTACAATGAGCAGTTCTTC. As protein: CASSLANYNEQFF. This rearrangement joins TRBV5-1 to TRBJ2-1; no firm D call. CDR3 length equals 13 residues. The V end lost 4 bases, the J end lost 3 bases, and 8 bases lay between the germline ends. Germline V gene data show CDR1 as SGHRS and CDR2 as YFSETQ.

The rearrangement joins TRBV6-4 to TRBJ2-5; D gene ambiguous. The V end lost 4 bases, the J end lost 3 bases, and 9 bases lay between the germline ends. CDR3 length: 13 amino acids. Per the germline V gene, CDR1 is MRHNA and CDR2 is SNTAGT. The DNA for the CDR3 is TGTGCCAGCAGTGTCTCAGCCGAAGAGACCCAGTACTTC. Its protein product is CASSVSAEETQYF.

This chain links TRBV29-1 with TRBJ2-2; D gene unclear. The CDR3 has 15 residues. Per the germline V gene, CDR1 is SQVTM and CDR2 is ANQGSEA. The V end was cut by 2 bases, the J end by 0 bases, with 10 bases between. Here the CDR3 reads CSVELPPTNTGELFF. The CDR3 nucleotides are TGCAGCGTTGAACTCCCACCTACGAACACCGGGGAGCTGTTTTTT.

The rearrangement uses TRBV24-1 and TRBJ1-2; possible D gene TRBD1, 6 bases. The V gene's germline CDR1 is KGHDR and CDR2 SFDVKD. V was shortened by 1 base and J by 4 bases, with 18 bases between the two germline ends. This CDR3 has 17 residues. The CDR3 region is CATSDFNRDTHLYGYTF. The CDR3 coding sequence is TGTGCCACCAGTGATTTCAACCGGGACACCCATCTCTATGGCTACACCTTC.

This clone was observed a single time. The CDR3 sequence: CASSVALAQSSGNTIYF. CDR3 sequence (DNA): TGTGCCAGCAGCGTAGCCCTGGCCCAGTCCTCTGGAAACACCATATATTTT. The chain employs TRBV9 and TRBJ1-3, with D hard to call. Looked up from germline, CDR1 is SGDLS and CDR2 is YYNGEE. This CDR3 has 17 residues. Trimming pared 0 bases from V and 0 bases from J, leaving 13 bases between.

The V gene is TRBV24-1, the J gene TRBJ1-2; D ambiguous. The germline V gene encodes CDR1 KGHDR and CDR2 SFDVKD. The CDR3 extends over 16 amino acids. The germline V and J ends were trimmed by 1 base and 7 bases, with 18 bases remaining between them. CDR3 coding DNA: TGTGCCACCAGTGATTTAAAGAGGGCTCAGTTGGGTGGCTACACCTTC. Its translation is CATSDLKRAQLGGYTF.

This clone was found once. The rearrangement joins TRBV12-3 or TRBV12-4 to TRBJ2-5; D unresolved. The germline V and J ends were trimmed by 5 bases and 5 bases, with 12 bases remaining between them. The CDR3 sequence is 13 residues long. The CDR3 reads CASSLSSRETQYF. DNA for the CDR3: TGTGCCAGCAGTCTATCAAGCCGGGAGACCCAGTACTTC.

V usage is TRBV9 and J usage is TRBJ1-2; 10 bases are shared with TRBD1. The junction had 9 bases not matched to a gene; V was cut back by 3 bases and J by 7 bases. Germline-derived CDR1 and CDR2 are SGDLS and YYNGEE. The CDR3 contains 15 residues. Here the CDR3 DNA reads TGTGCCAGCAGCGGACAGGGGGCCGGCGGGGGTGGCTACACCTTC. This encodes CASSGQGAGGGGYTF. The complete variable domain, with remaining parts taken from reference TRBV9 and TRBJ1-2, reads DSGVTQTPKHLITATGQRVTLRCSPRSGDLSVYWYQQSLDQGLQFLIQYYNGEERAKGNILERFSAQQFPDLHSELNLSSLELGDSALYFCASSGQGAGGGGYTFGSGTRLTVV.

In this sample, this clone turned up many times. CDR3 coding DNA: TGTGCCAGCGCGGCGCAAGCCAATCAGCCCCAGCATTTT. Translated: CASAAQANQPQHF. V is TRBV18 and J is TRBJ1-5; D ambiguous. This CDR3 has 13 residues. Germline CDR1 KGHSH, CDR2 LQKENI. Trimming pared 8 bases from V and 3 bases from J, leaving 11 bases between.

The chain combines TRBV10-3 with TRBJ1-2, with 9 bases lining up with TRBD1. The CDR3 loop spans 18 amino acids. Germline CDR1 reads ENHRY; CDR2 reads SYGVKD. V shed 3 bases and J 2 bases; nucleotides not matched to a gene: 13. This CDR3 reads CAISDSPGRDRVNYGYTF. The CDR3 coding sequence is TGTGCCATCAGTGACTCCCCGGGGCGGGACAGGGTAAACTATGGCTACACCTTC.

Points on this clone: The junction shows a germline mismatch at one end, possibly a read error. This chain connects TRBV6-5 to TRBJ2-3; unclear D gene. The CDR3 loop spans 14 amino acids. The germline gives CDR1 MNHEY, CDR2 SVGAGI. This chain's CDR3 is CASSNSALPGTQYF. CDR3 coding DNA: TGTGCCAGCAGTAACTCCGCCCTCCCCGGTACGCAGTATTTT.

This clone came up once. The V gene is TRBV29-1, the J gene TRBJ1-1; 9 nucleotides match TRBD1. The trim removed 6 bases at V and 1 base at J, leaving 6 bases unmatched. The length of the CDR3 is 14 residues. Germline V CDR1 and CDR2: SQVTM, ANQGSEA. CDR3 bases: TGCAGCGTATCGACAGGGGGGTGGAACACTGAAGCTTTCTTT. Its protein product is CSVSTGGWNTEAFF.

The rearrangement joins TRBV18 to TRBJ2-7; 8 bases match TRBD1. Germline loops: CDR1 KGHSH, CDR2 LQKENI. The CDR3 has 13 residues. V trimming: 3 bases; J trimming: 2 bases; junction bases outside the gene matches: 0. Here the CDR3 DNA reads TGTGCCAGCTCACCGACAGGGGCCTACGAGCAGTACGTC. Encoded protein: CASSPTGAYEQYV.

The gene calls are TRBV7-2 and TRBJ1-2, with 8 bases that match TRBD1. Germline loops: CDR1 SGHTA, CDR2 FQGNSA. The CDR3 contains 13 residues. V lost 4 bases and J lost 2; bases outside the gene matches: 0. In nucleotides, the CDR3 is TGTGCCAGCAGCTCAGGGGGCAACTATGGCTACACCTTC. Residues: CASSSGGNYGYTF.

The chain couples TRBV6-5 to TRBJ2-3, with D unresolved. V was clipped by 6 bases and J by 0 bases, with 13 bases between them. The CDR3 totals 15 residues. Germline CDR1 and CDR2: MNHEY and SVGAGI. The CDR3 sequence is CASSYLASSTDTQYF. The CDR3 DNA reads as TGTGCCAGCAGCTACCTGGCCTCTAGCACAGATACGCAGTATTTT.

The rearrangement uses TRBV7-2 and TRBJ1-3; no clear D. The CDR3 covers 15 residues. Germline V gene lookup returns CDR1 SGHTA and CDR2 FQGNSA. The ends were cut back, 4 bases at V and 1 base at J, with 11 bases in the middle. CDR3 sequence: CASSSIGSSGNTIYF. CDR3 nucleotides: TGTGCCAGCAGCTCAATTGGGAGTTCTGGAAACACCATATATTTT.